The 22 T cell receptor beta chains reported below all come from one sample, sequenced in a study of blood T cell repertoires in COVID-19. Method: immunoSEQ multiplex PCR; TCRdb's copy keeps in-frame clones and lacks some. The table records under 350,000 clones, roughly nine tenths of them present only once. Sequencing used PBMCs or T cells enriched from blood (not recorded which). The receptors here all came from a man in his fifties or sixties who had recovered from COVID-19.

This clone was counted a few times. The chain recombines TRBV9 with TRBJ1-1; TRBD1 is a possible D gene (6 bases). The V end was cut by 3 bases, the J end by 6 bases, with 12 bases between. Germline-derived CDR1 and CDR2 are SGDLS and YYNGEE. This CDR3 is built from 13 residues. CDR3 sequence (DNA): TGTGCCAGCAGCGCAGGGGCAGGGCCTGAAGCTTTCTTT. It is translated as CASSAGAGPEAFF.

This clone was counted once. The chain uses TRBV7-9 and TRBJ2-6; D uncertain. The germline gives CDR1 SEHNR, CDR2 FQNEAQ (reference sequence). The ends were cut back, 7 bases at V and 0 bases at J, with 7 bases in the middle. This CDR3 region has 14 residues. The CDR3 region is CASTTSSGANVLTF. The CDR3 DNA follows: TGTGCCAGCACCACGTCCTCTGGGGCCAACGTCCTGACTTTC.

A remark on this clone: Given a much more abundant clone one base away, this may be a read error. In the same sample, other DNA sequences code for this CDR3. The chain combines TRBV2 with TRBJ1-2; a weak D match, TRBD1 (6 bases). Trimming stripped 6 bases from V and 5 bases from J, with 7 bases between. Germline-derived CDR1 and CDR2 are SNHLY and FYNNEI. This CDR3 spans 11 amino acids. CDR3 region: CASRQGYGYTF. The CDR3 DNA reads TGTGCCAGCAGACAGGGATATGGCTACACCTTC.

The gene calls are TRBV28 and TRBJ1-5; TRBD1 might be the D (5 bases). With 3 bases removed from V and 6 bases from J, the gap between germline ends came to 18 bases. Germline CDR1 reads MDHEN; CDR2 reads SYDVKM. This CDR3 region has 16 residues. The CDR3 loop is CASSFTDRLISQPQHF. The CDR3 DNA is TGTGCCAGCAGTTTCACCGACAGATTGATTTCTCAGCCCCAGCATTTT. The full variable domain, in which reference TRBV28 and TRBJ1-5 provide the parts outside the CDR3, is DVKVTQSSRYLVKRTGEKVFLECVQDMDHENMFWYRQDPGLGLRLIYFSYDVKMKEKGDIPEGYSVSREKKERFSLILESASTNQTSMYLCASSFTDRLISQPQHFGDGTRLSIL.

CDR3 loop: CASSPPLREDEQFF. The CDR3 DNA reads as TGTGCCAGCTCACCACCGTTACGGGAGGATGAGCAGTTCTTC. The chain is built from TRBV18 and TRBJ2-1, with 7 bases identical to TRBD2. Germline V CDR1 and CDR2: KGHSH, LQKENI. The CDR3 covers 14 residues. Losses at the gene ends were 0 bases for V and 8 bases for J; bases not matched to a gene: 4.

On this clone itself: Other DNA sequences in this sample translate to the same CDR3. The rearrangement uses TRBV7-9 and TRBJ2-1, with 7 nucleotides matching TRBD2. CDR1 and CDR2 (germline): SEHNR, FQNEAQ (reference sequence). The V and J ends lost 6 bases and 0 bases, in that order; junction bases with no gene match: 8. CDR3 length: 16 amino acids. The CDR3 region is CASSPRGGSSYNEQFF. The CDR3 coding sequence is TGTGCCAGCAGTCCCAGAGGCGGGAGCTCCTACAATGAGCAGTTCTTC.

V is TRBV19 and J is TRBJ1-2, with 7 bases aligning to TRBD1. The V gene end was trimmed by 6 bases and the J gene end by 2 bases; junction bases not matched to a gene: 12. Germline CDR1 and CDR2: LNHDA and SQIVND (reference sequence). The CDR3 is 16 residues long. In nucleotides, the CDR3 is TGTGCCAGTAGCAGGGACAGTTCGCCCCTAAACTATGGCTACACCTTC. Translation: CASSRDSSPLNYGYTF.

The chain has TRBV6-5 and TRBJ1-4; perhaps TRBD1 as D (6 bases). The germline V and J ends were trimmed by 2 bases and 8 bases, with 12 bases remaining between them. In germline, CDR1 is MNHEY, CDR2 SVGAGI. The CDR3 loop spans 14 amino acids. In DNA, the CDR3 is TGTGCCAGCAGTTACGGGGGCCCGAGGGAAAAACTGTTTTTT. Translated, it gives CASSYGGPREKLFF.

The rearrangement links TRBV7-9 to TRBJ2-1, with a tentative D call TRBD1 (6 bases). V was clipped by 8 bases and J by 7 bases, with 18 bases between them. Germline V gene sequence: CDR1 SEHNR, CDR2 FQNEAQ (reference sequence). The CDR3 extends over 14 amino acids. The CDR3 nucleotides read TGTGCCAGCGGCATACAGGGCGGGTATAATGAGCAGTTCTTC. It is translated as CASGIQGGYNEQFF.

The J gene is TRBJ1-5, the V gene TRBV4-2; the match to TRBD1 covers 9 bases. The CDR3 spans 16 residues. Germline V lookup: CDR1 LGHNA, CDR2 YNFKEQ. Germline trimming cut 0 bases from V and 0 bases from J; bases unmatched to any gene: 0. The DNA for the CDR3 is TGTGCCAGCAGCCAAGAACAGGGGGCTAGCAATCAGCCCCAGCATTTT. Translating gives CASSQEQGASNQPQHF.

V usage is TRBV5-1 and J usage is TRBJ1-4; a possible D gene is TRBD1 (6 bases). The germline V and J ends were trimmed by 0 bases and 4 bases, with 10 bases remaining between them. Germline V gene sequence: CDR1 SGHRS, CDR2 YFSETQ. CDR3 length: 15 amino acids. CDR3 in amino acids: CASSLEYRDNEKLFF. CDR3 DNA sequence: TGCGCCAGCAGCTTGGAATACAGGGATAATGAAAAACTGTTTTTT.

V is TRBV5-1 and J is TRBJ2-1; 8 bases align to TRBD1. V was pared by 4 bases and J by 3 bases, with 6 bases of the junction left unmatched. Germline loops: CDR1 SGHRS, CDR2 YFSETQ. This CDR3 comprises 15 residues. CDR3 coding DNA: TGCGCCAGCAGCCCCGGGACAGGAGTCTACAATGAGCAGTTCTTC. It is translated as CASSPGTGVYNEQFF.

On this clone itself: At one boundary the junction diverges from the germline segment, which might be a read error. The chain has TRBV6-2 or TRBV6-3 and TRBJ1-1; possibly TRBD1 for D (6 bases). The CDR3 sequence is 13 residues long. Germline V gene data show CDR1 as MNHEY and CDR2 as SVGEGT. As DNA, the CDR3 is TGTGCCAGCAGTTACTCGAGGGGGACACTCGGACACTTT. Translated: CASSYSRGTLGHF.

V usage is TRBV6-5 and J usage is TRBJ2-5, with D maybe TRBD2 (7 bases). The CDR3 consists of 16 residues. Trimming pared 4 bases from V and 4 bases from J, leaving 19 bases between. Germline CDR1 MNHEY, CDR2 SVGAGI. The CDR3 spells CASSSTRGARGETQYF. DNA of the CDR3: TGTGCCAGCAGTTCCACTCGGGGGGCGCGAGGAGAGACCCAGTACTTC.

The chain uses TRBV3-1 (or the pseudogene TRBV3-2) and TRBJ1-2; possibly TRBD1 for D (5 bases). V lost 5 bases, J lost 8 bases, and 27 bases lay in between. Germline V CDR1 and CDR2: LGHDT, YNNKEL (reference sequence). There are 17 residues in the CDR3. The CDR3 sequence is CASSIPPQRREGPGYTF. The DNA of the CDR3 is TGTGCCAGCAGCATCCCCCCTCAGCGCAGGGAGGGTCCCGGCTACACCTTC.

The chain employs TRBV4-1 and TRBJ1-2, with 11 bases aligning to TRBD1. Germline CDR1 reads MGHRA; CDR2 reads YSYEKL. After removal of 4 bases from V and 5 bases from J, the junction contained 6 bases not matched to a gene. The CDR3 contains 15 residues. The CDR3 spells CASSPWGQGGYGYTF. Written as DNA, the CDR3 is TGCGCCAGCAGCCCCTGGGGACAGGGGGGGTATGGCTACACCTTC.

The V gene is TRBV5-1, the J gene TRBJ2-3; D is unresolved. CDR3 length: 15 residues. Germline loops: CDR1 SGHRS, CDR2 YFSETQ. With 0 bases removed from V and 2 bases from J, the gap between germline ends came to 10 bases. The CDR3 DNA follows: TGCGCCAGCAGCTTGGGTAGCCAACCCACAGATACGCAGTATTTT. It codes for CASSLGSQPTDTQYF.

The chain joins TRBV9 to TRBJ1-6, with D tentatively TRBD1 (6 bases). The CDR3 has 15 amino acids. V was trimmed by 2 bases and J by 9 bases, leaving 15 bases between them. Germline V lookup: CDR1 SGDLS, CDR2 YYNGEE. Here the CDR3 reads CASSVSTGSFSPLHF. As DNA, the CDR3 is TGTGCCAGCAGCGTTTCAACAGGGTCTTTTTCACCCCTCCACTTT.

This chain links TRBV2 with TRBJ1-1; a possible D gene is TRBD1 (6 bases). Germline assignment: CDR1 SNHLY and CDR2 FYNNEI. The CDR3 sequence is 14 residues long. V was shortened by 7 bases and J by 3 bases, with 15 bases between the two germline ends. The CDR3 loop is CASKGQLGHTEAFF. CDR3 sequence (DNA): TGTGCCAGCAAAGGACAGTTGGGACACACTGAAGCTTTCTTT.

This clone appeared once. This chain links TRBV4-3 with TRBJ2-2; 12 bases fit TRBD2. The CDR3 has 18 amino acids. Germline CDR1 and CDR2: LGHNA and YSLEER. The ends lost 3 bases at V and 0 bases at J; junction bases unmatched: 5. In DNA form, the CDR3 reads TGCGCCAGCAGCCACCGACTAGCGGGGGTAACGAACACCGGGGAGCTGTTTTTT. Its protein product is CASSHRLAGVTNTGELFF.

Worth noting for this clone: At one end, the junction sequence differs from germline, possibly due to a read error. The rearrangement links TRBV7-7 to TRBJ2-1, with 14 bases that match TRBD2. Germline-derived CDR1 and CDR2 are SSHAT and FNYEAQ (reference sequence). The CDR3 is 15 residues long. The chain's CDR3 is CASSSGTSGSDEQFF. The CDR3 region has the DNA TGTGCTAGCAGCTCCGGGACTAGCGGGAGCGATGAGCAGTTCTTC.

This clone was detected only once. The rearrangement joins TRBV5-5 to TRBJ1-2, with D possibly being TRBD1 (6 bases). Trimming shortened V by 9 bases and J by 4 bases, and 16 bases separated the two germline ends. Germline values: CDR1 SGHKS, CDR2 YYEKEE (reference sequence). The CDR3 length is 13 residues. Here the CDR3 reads CATDDRTSYGYTF. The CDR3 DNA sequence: TGTGCCACCGACGACAGGACGAGCTATGGCTACACCTTC.